This passage covers 29 T cell receptor beta chains from one sample sequenced in a study of T cells in Graves' hyperthyroidism and ophthalmopathy. RNA transcripts yielded amplified TCR beta CDR3 regions. First-round RT-PCR with HTBI primers amplified the TCR CDR3 region. Via MiXCR, TCRdb re-called the multiplex PCR reads, giving one row per CDR3 protein. The table has about 290,000 distinct CDR3 sequences, roughly 15% seen once. Source material: blood. These receptors all come from a young woman with Graves' hyperthyroidism that later progressed to Graves' ophthalmopathy.

This clonotype was picked up many times. The rearrangement joins TRBV7-8 to TRBJ2-7, with D tentatively TRBD1 (5 bases). The V end was cut by 5 bases, the J end by 3 bases, with 11 bases between. CDR1 is SGHVS and CDR2 is FQNEAQ in the germline V gene. CDR3 size: 13 residues. CDR3 sequence: CASSLGHDYEQYF. Written as DNA, the CDR3 is TGTGCCAGCAGCCTGGGGCACGACTACGAGCAGTACTTC.

This clonotype was seen repeatedly, ten times or more. The chain is built from TRBV6-1 and TRBJ2-1, with TRBD2 as a possible D gene (7 bases). This CDR3 is built from 16 residues. CDR1 and CDR2 from the germline V gene are MNHNS and SASEGT. Trimming took off 0 bases at V and 7 bases at J, with 16 bases between the two ends. CDR3 bases: TGTGCCAGCAGTGAAGCGCTTCGGGGAGGGGGTAATGAGCAGTTCTTC. This codes for CASSEALRGGGNEQFF.

This clonotype has at least ten counts. This sequence joins TRBV12-3 or TRBV12-4 and TRBJ2-4; D tentatively fits TRBD1 or TRBD2 (5 bases each). This CDR3 comprises 16 residues. Trimming took off 1 base at V and 0 bases at J, with 10 bases between the two ends. The CDR3 reads CASSLGGFLAKNIQYF. DNA of the CDR3: TGTGCCAGCAGTTTAGGGGGGTTTCTAGCCAAAAACATTCAGTACTTC.

CDR3 DNA sequence: TGTGCCATCAGTGAAGGAACAGGTTCGGGCTATGAGCAGTTCTTC. Protein product: CAISEGTGSGYEQFF. This rearrangement joins TRBV10-3 to TRBJ2-1; D is possibly TRBD1 (5 bases). Looked up from germline, CDR1 is ENHRY and CDR2 is SYGVKD. The CDR3 length is 15 residues. V lost 3 bases and J 8 bases, leaving 17 bases between the germline ends.

This clonotype was seen repeatedly, ten times or more. The rearrangement uses TRBV20-1 and TRBJ2-1; D might be TRBD2 (6 bases). CDR3 size: 16 residues. V lost 2 bases and J 2 bases, leaving 16 bases between the germline ends. Per germline, CDR1 DFQATT and CDR2 SNEGSKA (reference sequence). The CDR3, as DNA: TGCAGTGCTAGACCCAGCGGAGGGGCTACCTACAATGAGCAGTTCTTC. The encoded protein is CSARPSGGATYNEQFF.

This clonotype showed up many times. The chain has TRBV27 and TRBJ2-7; 11 bases are shared with TRBD2. Per germline, CDR1 MNHEY and CDR2 SMNVEV (reference sequence). The CDR3 is 16 amino acids. V shed 3 bases, J shed 2 bases, and the junction held 6 bases outside the gene matches. CDR3 nucleotide sequence: TGTGCCAGCAGTTTTATTAGCGGGAGGGCCCCCTACGAGCAGTACTTC. Translating it yields CASSFISGRAPYEQYF.

There are many counts of this clonotype. This chain links TRBV3-1 with TRBJ2-1; D remains ambiguous. Per germline, CDR1 LGHDT and CDR2 YNNKEL (reference sequence). The V end was cut by 1 base, the J end by 10 bases, with 8 bases between. CDR3 length: 12 residues. The CDR3 nucleotides are TGTGCCAGCAGCCAAGTAGTAGGGGAGCAGTTCTTC. Translating it yields CASSQVVGEQFF.

This clonotype was counted a single time. A much larger clone differs by one base, so this may be a read error. The chain links TRBV6-6 to TRBJ1-5; no firm D call. CDR3 length equals 16 residues. CDR1 and CDR2 from the germline V gene are MNHNY and SVGAGI (reference sequence). The CDR3 sequence: CAGSYSWPDSNQPQHF. The CDR3 bases are TGTGCCGGCAGTTACTCATGGCCCGACAGCAATCAGCCCCAGCATTTT.

About this clonotype itself: The junction departs from germline at one end; a sequencing error may be responsible. The V and J genes are TRBV14 and TRBJ2-3; 9 bases map to TRBD1. CDR3 length: 14 residues. Germline CDR1 and CDR2: SGHDN and FVKESK. CDR3 nucleotide sequence: TGTGTCAGCAGTTGGGACAGGGGCACAGATACGCAGTATTTT. Its protein is CVSSWDRGTDTQYF.

As concerns this clonotype: A much larger clone is a single base away; this may be a read error. The CDR3 DNA reads TGTGCCAGCAGCAGGTCGGCTAGCGGGAGCTCGGATCAGTTCTTC. This sequence encodes CASSRSASGSSDQFF. V gene TRBV6-2 or TRBV6-3 combines with J gene TRBJ2-1; 10 bases are shared with TRBD2. The CDR3 sequence is 15 residues long. CDR1 is MNHEY, CDR2 SVGEGT, per germline. V gave up 6 bases and J gave up 13 bases; unmatched junction bases: 15.

The sample holds many counts of this clonotype. V and J are TRBV28 and TRBJ1-2; D is undetermined. Germline V lookup: CDR1 MDHEN, CDR2 SYDVKM. The CDR3 is 13 amino acids. With 4 bases removed from V and 6 bases from J, the gap between germline ends came to 12 bases. DNA for the CDR3: TGTGCCAGCAGTTCCAGAGGGCCGGATGGCTACACCTTC. It yields the protein CASSSRGPDGYTF.

CDR3 nucleotide sequence: TGTGCCAGCAGCCTGACAGGGGCTGGAAACACCATATATTTT. Amino acids: CASSLTGAGNTIYF. The chain employs TRBV9 and TRBJ1-3, with 8 bases fitting TRBD1. CDR1 SGDLS and CDR2 YYNGEE come from the germline V gene. Trimming took 4 bases from V and 2 from J; bases not matched to a gene: 2. The CDR3 length is 14 residues.

The chain couples TRBV6-2 or TRBV6-3 to TRBJ2-7; TRBD2 is a possible D gene (5 bases). The length of the CDR3 is 15 residues. CDR1 and CDR2 (germline): MNHEY, SVGEGT. The V end was cut by 6 bases, the J end by 2 bases, with 17 bases between. The CDR3 sequence is CASRLDLGSPYEQYF. Here the CDR3 DNA reads TGTGCCAGCAGACTAGACCTAGGTTCCCCCTACGAGCAGTACTTC.

On this clonotype: A read error may explain this, as a much larger clone is one base away. The chain has TRBV12-3 or TRBV12-4 and TRBJ1-2; TRBD1 is a possible D gene (5 bases). Trimming pared 8 bases from V and 10 bases from J, leaving 14 bases between. The CDR3 sequence is 11 residues long. In DNA form, the CDR3 reads TGTGCCAGCGGGGAGGGGCGAGTCTACACCTTC. This translates into CASGEGRVYTF.

This clonotype was observed at least ten times. The chain couples TRBV6-2 or TRBV6-3 to TRBJ2-7, with D possibly matching TRBD1 (6 bases). Germline values: CDR1 MNHEY, CDR2 SVGEGT. With 5 bases removed from V and 9 bases from J, the gap between germline ends came to 20 bases. CDR3 length: 14 residues. CDR3 protein: CASSTPGHVSRQYF. The DNA of the CDR3 is TGTGCCAGCAGTACTCCGGGACATGTCAGTAGGCAGTACTTC.

The rearrangement links TRBV5-6 to TRBJ1-4, with 11 bases that match TRBD1. There are 15 residues in the CDR3. The germline V gene has CDR1 SGHDT and CDR2 YYEEEE. V was clipped by 5 bases and J by 8 bases; unmatched bases: 8. Written as DNA, the CDR3 is TGTGCCAGCAGAAGCAGGGGACAGGGGGAAGAAAAACTGTTTTTT. Its protein product is CASRSRGQGEEKLFF. The whole variable domain, filled in from reference TRBV5-6 and TRBJ1-4, reads DAGVTQSPTHLIKTRGQQVTLRCSPKSGHDTVSWYQQALGQGPQFIFQYYEEEERQRGNFPDRFSGHQFPNYSSELNVNALLLGDSALYLCASRSRGQGEEKLFFGSGTQLSVL.

This clonotype has a count of ten or more. The chain joins TRBV6-1 to TRBJ2-1, with 10 bases aligning to TRBD2. The length of the CDR3 is 15 residues. With 10 bases clipped from V and 6 bases from J, the junction kept 12 bases outside the gene matches. Germline lookup yields CDR1 MNHNS and CDR2 SASEGT. The CDR3 is CATKVAGLAINEQFF. CDR3 nucleotide sequence: TGTGCCACGAAGGTGGCGGGACTAGCGATCAATGAGCAGTTCTTC.

This clonotype was found a few times. The chain is built from TRBV5-1 and TRBJ1-6, with D perhaps matching TRBD1 (6 bases). CDR1 is SGHRS and CDR2 is YFSETQ in the germline V gene. CDR3 length: 15 residues. V lost 2 bases, J lost 5 bases, and 11 bases lay in between. The DNA of the CDR3 is TGCGCCAGCAGCTTCCAGCCAGGGGATAATTCACCCCTCCACTTT. This codes for CASSFQPGDNSPLHF.

This clonotype was seen many times. The rearrangement uses TRBV3-1 and TRBJ2-7; D is unresolved. V dropped 2 bases and J dropped 7 bases, with 12 bases sitting between them. Per germline, CDR1 LGHDT and CDR2 YNNKEL (reference sequence). The CDR3 runs 13 residues. CDR3 residues: CASSQSGPGEQYF. The DNA of the CDR3 is TGTGCCAGCAGCCAATCCGGTCCCGGAGAGCAGTACTTC.

This clonotype occurred many times. The V call is TRBV27, the J call TRBJ2-3; D is possibly TRBD2 (6 bases). Germline V gene lookup returns CDR1 MNHEY and CDR2 SMNVEV (reference sequence). The CDR3 runs to 16 residues. V lost 1 base to trimming and J lost 0 bases, with 11 bases between them. The CDR3 sequence is CASSLLRGTSTDTQYF. CDR3 DNA sequence: TGTGCCAGCAGTTTATTGCGGGGAACTAGCACAGATACGCAGTATTTT.

The sample holds many counts of this clonotype. The chain couples TRBV6-2 or TRBV6-3 to TRBJ2-3; D may correspond to TRBD1 or TRBD2 (5 bases each). The CDR3 spans 16 residues. Between the trimmed V and J ends, which lost 0 bases and 1 base, there was a span of 11 bases. Germline loops: CDR1 MNHEY, CDR2 SVGEGT. This CDR3 reads CASSYSGTQRTDTQYF. The CDR3 DNA is TGTGCCAGCAGTTACTCGGGGACCCAACGCACAGATACGCAGTATTTT.

This clonotype was picked up many times. The J gene is TRBJ2-7, the V gene TRBV12-3 or TRBV12-4; tentative D call: TRBD2 (6 bases). Trimming cost V 2 bases and J 0 bases, with 11 bases left between them. There are 15 residues in the CDR3. The CDR3 here is CASSLWTTSSYEQYF. Written as DNA, the CDR3 is TGTGCCAGCAGTTTATGGACGACTAGCTCCTACGAGCAGTACTTC.

The chain links TRBV7-9 to TRBJ2-1; no clear D gene. This CDR3 is 15 amino acids long. CDR1 and CDR2 from the germline V gene are SEHNR and FQNEAQ (reference sequence). V lost 1 base to trimming and J lost 8 bases, with 15 bases between them. CDR3 region: CASSLVMGSGDEQFF. In nucleotides, the CDR3 is TGTGCCAGCAGCTTAGTAATGGGTTCCGGAGATGAGCAGTTCTTC.

This clonotype was observed at least ten times. The rearrangement joins TRBV5-1 to TRBJ1-1; tentative D call: TRBD1 (5 bases). Between the trimmed V and J ends, which lost 5 bases and 8 bases, there was a span of 22 bases. Germline CDR1 is SGHRS and CDR2 is YFSETQ. This CDR3 contains 15 residues. The CDR3 DNA reads TGCGCCAGCAGAAGAGGACATCCCCTAAGGAGGGAAGCTTTCTTT. Protein product: CASRRGHPLRREAFF.

This clonotype has at least ten counts. This chain connects TRBV10-3 to TRBJ2-7; 8 bases align to TRBD2. Germline V lookup: CDR1 ENHRY, CDR2 SYGVKD. V shed 3 bases, J shed 1 base, and the junction held 8 bases outside the gene matches. CDR3 size: 16 residues. CDR3 amino acids: CAISDVDGRASYEQYF. The CDR3 DNA is TGTGCCATCAGTGATGTTGACGGGAGGGCTTCCTACGAGCAGTACTTC.

This clonotype was seen a few times. The chain has TRBV7-2 and TRBJ2-1; 10 nucleotides match TRBD2. Germline trimming cut 5 bases from V and 9 bases from J; bases unmatched to any gene: 10. Germline assignment: CDR1 SGHTA and CDR2 FQGNSA. The CDR3 runs to 15 residues. CDR3 sequence: CASSPAAGGIGEQFF. CDR3 in DNA: TGTGCCAGCAGCCCCGCAGCGGGAGGGATCGGTGAGCAGTTCTTC. Full variable domain (outside the CDR3, taken from reference TRBV7-2 and TRBJ2-1): GAGVSQSPSNKVTEKGKDVELRCDPISGHTALYWYRQSLGQGLEFLIYFQGNSAPDKSGLPSDRFSAERTGGSVSTLTIQRTQQEDSAVYLCASSPAAGGIGEQFFGPGTRLTVL.

In this sample, this clonotype turned up many times. This sequence joins TRBV2 and TRBJ2-1; the D is unclear. In germline, CDR1 is SNHLY, CDR2 FYNNEI. CDR3 length: 13 amino acids. Trimming pared 10 bases from V and 7 bases from J, leaving 17 bases between. The CDR3 loop reads CATQVRAGNEQFF. CDR3 in DNA: TGTGCCACCCAGGTTCGGGCTGGGAATGAGCAGTTCTTC.

This clonotype appeared many times. The V gene is TRBV6-2 or TRBV6-3, the J gene TRBJ2-7; 9 bases are shared with TRBD2. J lost 2 bases, V lost 6 bases, and 8 bases had no gene match. Germline V gene lookup returns CDR1 MNHEY and CDR2 SVGEGT. This CDR3 has 15 residues. The CDR3 DNA sequence: TGTGCCAGCAGAATCCGACTAGCGGCTCCCTACGAGCAGTACTTC. As protein: CASRIRLAAPYEQYF.

This clonotype was counted ten times or more. V and J are TRBV7-9 and TRBJ2-7; 11 bases are a match to TRBD2. Germline lookup yields CDR1 SEHNR and CDR2 FQNEAQ (reference sequence). The V segment lost 2 bases and the J segment 6 bases; nucleotides outside the gene matches: 9. The length of the CDR3 is 16 residues. In DNA form, the CDR3 reads TGTGCCAGCAGCTTACCCACGTTAGCGGGAGGGCTCGAGCAGTACTTC. Its protein is CASSLPTLAGGLEQYF.